These 14 T cell receptor beta chains came from one sample sequenced in a study of control samples from healthy donors and cancer patients. The table came from immunoSEQ multiplex PCR; TCRdb's copy has only in-frame clones and leaves some out. The table records 100,000 to 150,000 clones, roughly 92% of them present only once. Sequencing was done on a sample of blood. The receptor source for this set is a woman between 18 and 29 years old in good health.

This clone was recorded only once. V and J are TRBV30 and TRBJ1-3; D gene unclear. CDR3 length equals 12 residues. V was pared by 7 bases and J by 2 bases, with 9 bases between. The germline V gene encodes CDR1 GTSNPN and CDR2 SVGIG (reference sequence). The CDR3 nucleotides read TGTGCCTCGCTAAACCCTGGAAACACCATATATTTT. The encoded protein is CASLNPGNTIYF.

The gene calls are TRBV4-2 and TRBJ2-6, with D uncertain. Germline CDR1 and CDR2: LGHNA and YNFKEQ. V was cut by 0 bases and J by 4 bases, with 10 bases left in between. The CDR3 spans 16 residues. CDR3 amino acids: CASSQERTRGANVLTF. For the CDR3, the DNA is TGTGCCAGCAGCCAAGAGAGGACCCGGGGGGCCAACGTCCTGACTTTC.

This chain uses TRBV10-3 with TRBJ2-7, with D perhaps TRBD2 (5 bases). V shed 10 bases and J shed 11 bases, with 27 bases lying between them. Germline CDR1 is ENHRY and CDR2 is SYGVKD. This CDR3 comprises 14 residues. DNA of the CDR3: TGTGCCACCACACGAAATGAACACTCTAGCCGTAAGTACTTC. Translating it yields CATTRNEHSSRKYF.

This clone was observed a few times. Other DNA sequences within the sample encode an identical CDR3. The chain uses TRBV19 and TRBJ1-5; D unclear. Trimming removed 3 bases from V and 2 bases from J, with 11 bases in between. The germline CDR1 and CDR2 sequences are LNHDA and SQIVND (reference sequence). The CDR3 extends over 15 amino acids. This CDR3 is CASSIGYRGNQPQHF. CDR3 coding DNA: TGTGCCAGTAGTATTGGTTACAGAGGCAATCAGCCCCAGCATTTT.

The chain links TRBV19 to TRBJ1-1; 9 positions agree with TRBD1. Per the germline V gene, CDR1 is LNHDA and CDR2 is SQIVND (reference sequence). With V trimmed by 6 bases and J by 4 bases, 6 bases remained unmatched. The CDR3 extends over 14 amino acids. In DNA, the CDR3 is TGTGCCAGTAGACACACAGGGGGCGGCACTGAAGCTTTCTTT. This sequence encodes CASRHTGGGTEAFF.

The chain joins TRBV27 to TRBJ2-7; TRBD1 matches at 11 bases. The CDR3 spans 16 residues. Germline CDR1 reads MNHEY; CDR2 reads SMNVEV (reference sequence). The J segment lost 3 bases and the V segment lost 5 bases, leaving 9 bases of the junction unmatched. In DNA form, the CDR3 reads TGTGCCAGCAGTGGGCGGACAGGGGGCTTTGTCTACGAGCAGTACTTC. Translation gives CASSGRTGGFVYEQYF.

The chain links TRBV21-1 to TRBJ1-2. TRBV21-1 is shown as a pseudogene. This CDR3 has 12 amino acids. The CDR3 loop is CASSTGCGGYTF. CDR3 sequence (DNA): TGTGCCAGCAGCACCGGGTGCGGTGGCTACACCTTC.

This clone was detected only once. The chain employs TRBV2 and TRBJ2-3, with D tentatively TRBD2 (5 bases). V lost 8 bases and J 0 bases, leaving 12 bases between the germline ends. Germline V gene data show CDR1 as SNHLY and CDR2 as FYNNEI. CDR3 length: 14 residues. CDR3 region: CASGSSSSTDTQYF. The CDR3 nucleotides read TGTGCCAGCGGGTCTAGCTCGAGCACAGATACGCAGTATTTT.

This clone appeared once. The CDR3 DNA follows: TGTGCCAGCTCACCAAGGCGGCGGGACAATGAGCAGTTCTTC. This encodes CASSPRRRDNEQFF. The V call is TRBV18, the J call TRBJ2-1; D is possibly TRBD2 (5 bases). This CDR3 spans 14 amino acids. Trimming stripped 2 bases from V and 5 bases from J, with 10 bases between. The germline gives CDR1 KGHSH, CDR2 LQKENI.

The V and J genes are TRBV27 and TRBJ1-5; TRBD1 aligns across 9 bases. Germline V gene lookup returns CDR1 MNHEY and CDR2 SMNVEV (reference sequence). The CDR3 loop spans 15 amino acids. V lost 6 bases, J lost 5 bases, and 8 bases stayed unmatched. CDR3 amino acids: CASSPQTGGHQPQHF. DNA of the CDR3: TGTGCCAGCAGCCCTCAGACAGGGGGGCATCAGCCCCAGCATTTT.

This rearrangement joins TRBV7-2 to TRBJ2-3; 9 bases match TRBD2. This CDR3 has 19 amino acids. Germline V gives CDR1 SGHTA, CDR2 FQGNSA. V lost 2 bases, J lost 3 bases, and 15 bases stayed unmatched. CDR3: CASSLNPGGSGGGTDTQYF. The CDR3 nucleotides read TGTGCCAGCAGCTTAAATCCTGGAGGTAGCGGGGGTGGGACAGATACGCAGTATTTT. Drawing the rest from reference TRBV7-2 and TRBJ2-3, the complete variable domain is GAGVSQSPSNKVTEKGKDVELRCDPISGHTALYWYRQSLGQGLEFLIYFQGNSAPDKSGLPSDRFSAERTGGSVSTLTIQRTQQEDSAVYLCASSLNPGGSGGGTDTQYFGPGTRLTVL.

The chain is built from TRBV18 and TRBJ1-1, with TRBD1 matching 9 bases. This CDR3 is 14 amino acids long. Germline CDR1 is KGHSH and CDR2 is LQKENI. Germline trimming cut 5 bases from V and 4 bases from J; bases unmatched to any gene: 5. CDR3 bases: TGTGCCAGCTCATCGACAGGGGGTTTCACTGAAGCTTTCTTT. Its translation is CASSSTGGFTEAFF.

The rearrangement links TRBV5-5 to TRBJ1-6; no clear D. The CDR3 length is 14 residues. The V and J ends lost 4 bases and 6 bases respectively, with 11 bases between them. Germline CDR1 reads SGHKS; CDR2 reads YYEKEE (reference sequence). CDR3 amino acids: CASSGEFRNSPLHF. In nucleotides, the CDR3 is TGTGCCAGCAGCGGGGAGTTCCGTAATTCACCCCTCCACTTT.

The rearrangement uses TRBV28 and TRBJ2-3; D is tentatively TRBD1 or TRBD2 (5 bases each). V was clipped by 6 bases and J by 7 bases, with 8 bases between them. Germline loops: CDR1 MDHEN, CDR2 SYDVKM. The CDR3 sequence is 11 residues long. The DNA for the CDR3 is TGTGCCAGCAGCTCGGGGCATACGCAGTATTTT. Its translation: CASSSGHTQYF.